One T cell receptor beta chain is described in this entry. Its antigen is not identified. This record comes from a study of cytomegalovirus exposure and HLA in healthy donors. Findings of the study overall: Several of the most significant clusters appeared linked to common viral pathogens, based on a later analysis. Three CMV-associated chains proved CMV antigen-specific in vitro.

PCR was performed using 60 Vbeta and 13 Jbeta primers. Profiled with immunoSEQ multiplex PCR; TCRdb holds only in-frame clones, not every one. The data hold fewer than 200,000 clones, with more than 80% observed a single time. Germline loops: CDR1 LGHNA, CDR2 YSLEER. With 1 base removed from V and 4 bases from J, the gap between germline ends came to 10 bases. The CDR3 runs 14 residues. J is TRBJ2-5 and V is TRBV4-3; the D gene is possibly TRBD2 (6 bases). The sequence derives from a woman aged 18-29 years in good health and CMV-seropositive. Sequencing input: PBMCs. CDR3 bases: TGCGCCAGCAGCCAAGGCTACGGGGGAGAGACCCAGTACTTC. Amino acids: CASSQGYGGETQYF.